This T cell receptor (beta chain) was found in a study of T cell repertoires in cytomegalovirus infection (dated by TCRdb to the late 2010s). For the study in its entirety: Because public TCR beta signatures pointed to carriage of CMV infection together with the matching HLA type, the HLA type of each donor mattered for the analysis. General study outcomes and caveats: The ex vivo response was dominated by HLA-C-restricted CMV-specific TCR beta clonotypes, which also provided the single most frequent clonotype in two of eight donors. Carriers of CMV infection plus the relevant HLA type were discriminated by the cumulative frequency of public TCR beta family members in the study cohort and in an independent roughly 380-donor cohort.

Sequenced using an Illumina HiSeq 1500. Through fastp at Q25 and MiXCR, TCRdb rebuilt clones from the public reads, retaining in-frame beta chains. Every CDR3 protein is listed once, alongside the most common genes and DNA of its rows. Recorded for this sample are 300,000 or so distinct CDR3 sequences; about 25% of them occurred a single time. Approximately 14% of the sample goes to the ten largest clones. The CDR3 numbers 15 residues from cysteine through phenylalanine. Solely the CDR3 DNA is kept, with 45 bases framed from the first base. The germline V and J ends show losses of 5 bases and 5 bases respectively, and no gene match explains 8 bases of the junction. Via the germline V gene, CDR1 is SNHLY and CDR2 FYNNEI. Notes on this clonotype: The antigen it recognizes is unknown. No base quality values were provided; no much bigger clone lies one nucleotide off.

This sequence originates from a human donor in good health (CMV status not recorded). Some clones in this sample may be carry-over from other donors' samples. Sequencing used PBMCs. The chain employs TRBV2 and TRBJ2-5; a stretch of 10 junction bases matches TRBD2. The CDR3: CASSPLLAGEETQYF. The DNA sequence follows: TGTGCCAGCAGTCCCCTCCTAGCGGGAGAGGAGACCCAGTACTTC.